The next 30 T cell receptor beta chains were all read from a single sample in a study of T cells after yellow fever vaccination (dated by TCRdb to the late 2010s). Interpreted using the paper, the treatment or condition label stands for: live attenuated yellow fever vaccine strain. Libraries were built with 5' RACE. Sequencer: Illumina NovaSeq 6000. Through fastp at Q25 and MiXCR, TCRdb rebuilt clones from the public reads, retaining in-frame beta chains. Rows with a matching CDR3 protein are joined into one entry that keeps the most common DNA and genes. This sample holds about 340,000 distinct CDR3 sequences; around 4.1% were observed only once. Roughly 26% of the sample comes from the top ten. This material consisted of PBMCs, taken 5 days after the yellow fever booster vaccination. These receptors originate from a man between 18 and 29 years old who received the YFV17D yellow fever vaccine.

The V and J genes are TRBV5-4 and TRBJ2-5; the match to TRBD2 covers 8 bases. Germline values: CDR1 SGHNT, CDR2 YYREEE (reference sequence). CDR3 length: 14 amino acids. The junction had 7 bases not matched to a gene; V was cut back by 4 bases and J by 5 bases. The CDR3, as DNA: TGTGCCAGCAGCGCCCAACTAGCGGAGGAGACCCAGTACTTC. Translating it yields CASSAQLAEETQYF. Based on the CDR3 plus reference TRBV5-4 and TRBJ2-5, the full variable domain is ETGVTQSPTHLIKTRGQQVTLRCSSQSGHNTVSWYQQALGQGPQFIFQYYREEENGRGNFPPRFSGLQFPNYSSELNVNALELDDSALYLCASSAQLAEETQYFGPGTRLLVL.

The V and J genes are TRBV12-3 or TRBV12-4 and TRBJ1-4, with D tentatively TRBD1 (5 bases). The CDR3 runs to 14 residues. V was pared by 2 bases and J by 5 bases, with 9 bases between. CDR3: CASSLRQWNEKLFF. The CDR3 DNA reads TGTGCCAGCAGTTTAAGACAGTGGAATGAAAAACTGTTTTTT.

This clonotype was found many times. The genes are TRBV5-1 and TRBJ1-2; D is ambiguous. Trimming took off 3 bases at V and 8 bases at J, with 17 bases between the two ends. Looked up from germline, CDR1 is SGHRS and CDR2 is YFSETQ. The length of the CDR3 is 14 residues. CDR3: CASSSKDPVSGYTF. DNA of the CDR3: TGCGCCAGCAGCTCCAAGGACCCCGTATCAGGCTACACCTTC. Filled out from reference TRBV5-1 and TRBJ1-2, the complete variable domain reads KAGVTQTPRYLIKTRGQQVTLSCSPISGHRSVSWYQQTPGQGLQFLFEYFSETQRNKGNFPGRFSGRQFSNSRSEMNVSTLELGDSALYLCASSSKDPVSGYTFGSGTRLTVV.

This clonotype was observed a handful of times. This chain links TRBV11-3 with TRBJ2-1; TRBD2 matches 9 bases. The CDR3 has 15 residues. Unmatched junction bases numbered 4, after V lost 4 bases and J lost 3 bases. Germline-derived CDR1 and CDR2 are SGHNT and YENEEA. Here the CDR3 DNA reads TGTGCCAGCAGCTCCAGGACTAGCGACTACAATGAGCAGTTCTTC. This encodes CASSSRTSDYNEQFF. The variable domain in full, completed from reference TRBV11-3 and TRBJ2-1, reads EAGVVQSPRYKIIEKKQPVAFWCNPISGHNTLYWYLQNLGQGPELLIRYENEEAVDDSQLPKDRFSAERLKGVDSTLKIQPAELGDSAVYLCASSSRTSDYNEQFFGPGTRLTVL.

This clonotype was counted ten times or more. The chain combines TRBV6-2 or TRBV6-3 with TRBJ2-7; D is unclear. This CDR3 comprises 11 residues. The germline CDR1 and CDR2 sequences are MNHEY and SVGEGT. V gave up 2 bases and J gave up 4 bases, with 3 bases separating them. The CDR3, as DNA: TGTGCCAGCAGTTACAAGTACGAGCAGTACTTC. As protein: CASSYKYEQYF.

The sample holds many counts of this clonotype. The chain uses TRBV2 and TRBJ2-2; no reliable D call. Germline V lookup: CDR1 SNHLY, CDR2 FYNNEI. This CDR3 contains 15 residues. V shed 7 bases and J shed 1 base, with 13 bases lying between them. This CDR3 reads CASTSSRLNTGELFF. The CDR3 DNA reads as TGTGCCAGCACCAGCAGTAGGTTGAACACCGGGGAGCTGTTTTTT.

The chain employs TRBV11-2 and TRBJ2-3; D is perhaps TRBD1 or TRBD2 (5 bases each). The CDR3 has 16 amino acids. In germline, CDR1 is SGHAT, CDR2 FQNNGV. Trimming stripped 4 bases from V and 5 bases from J, with 19 bases between. The CDR3 region is CASSSRGALPEDTQYF. CDR3 DNA: TGTGCCAGCAGCTCGCGAGGGGCCCTGCCTGAAGATACGCAGTATTTT.

This clonotype was detected a few times. The chain carries TRBV12-5 and TRBJ1-6; D perhaps matches TRBD1 (5 bases). This CDR3 contains 14 residues. Trimming took 1 base from V and 10 from J, leaving 11 bases between them. Germline V gene lookup returns CDR1 LGHNT and CDR2 FRNRAP. The CDR3 is CASGLGDLWSPLHF. The DNA of the CDR3 is TGTGCTAGTGGTTTGGGGGACCTCTGGTCACCCCTCCACTTT.

V is TRBV6-6 and J is TRBJ2-5; 7 bases align to TRBD1. The CDR3 has 13 residues. V shed 0 bases, J shed 5 bases, and the junction held 0 bases outside the gene matches. Germline-derived CDR1 and CDR2 are MNHNY and SVGAGI (reference sequence). CDR3 DNA sequence: TGTGCCAGCAGTTACTCGGACAGGGAGACCCAGTACTTC. The encoded protein is CASSYSDRETQYF.

This clonotype was seen a few times. The chain has TRBV11-2 and TRBJ1-1; D perhaps matches TRBD1 (5 bases). The CDR3 consists of 15 residues. Trimming cost V 5 bases and J 4 bases, with 17 bases left between them. CDR1 is SGHAT, CDR2 FQNNGV, per germline. CDR3 amino acids: CASSGASSRATEAFF. The DNA for the CDR3 is TGTGCCAGCAGCGGGGCTTCCTCGCGGGCCACTGAAGCTTTCTTT.

This clonotype occurred many times. The chain employs TRBV11-2 and TRBJ2-1, with D possibly matching TRBD2 (5 bases). V was clipped by 8 bases and J by 6 bases, with 11 bases between them. CDR3 length: 12 residues. CDR1 and CDR2 (germline): SGHAT, FQNNGV. CDR3 loop: CASGVRGNEQFF. In DNA form, the CDR3 reads TGTGCCAGCGGCGTACGGGGCAATGAGCAGTTCTTC.

The chain carries TRBV6-2 or TRBV6-3 and TRBJ1-1, with 9 bases lining up with TRBD1. The CDR3 has 14 residues. CDR1 and CDR2 from the germline V gene are MNHEY and SVGEGT. V lost 6 bases, J lost 5 bases, and 7 bases stayed unmatched. The CDR3 DNA follows: TGTGCCAGCAGCTCTGGACAGGGGACGACTGAAGCTTTCTTT. The encoded protein is CASSSGQGTTEAFF.

The chain uses TRBV7-2 and TRBJ2-3, with D maybe TRBD1 (5 bases). This CDR3 is built from 15 residues. Germline CDR1 is SGHTA and CDR2 is FQGNSA. Trimming left V 5 bases short and J 0 bases short, with 12 bases between. CDR3 bases: TGTGCCAGCAGCCCCCTGGGGCCGAGCACAGATACGCAGTATTTT. Its protein product is CASSPLGPSTDTQYF.

This clonotype was seen many times. The chain is built from TRBV5-6 and TRBJ2-5; D gene ambiguous. This CDR3 is 12 amino acids long. The germline V and J ends were trimmed by 1 base and 4 bases, with 5 bases remaining between them. Per the germline V gene, CDR1 is SGHDT and CDR2 is YYEEEE. The CDR3 bases are TGTGCCAGCAGCTTGAATGGAGAGACCCAGTACTTC. It is translated as CASSLNGETQYF.

This clonotype was seen ten or more times. J is TRBJ1-1 and V is TRBV7-9, with D unclear. The CDR3 contains 14 residues. V was clipped by 5 bases and J by 5 bases, with 15 bases between them. In germline, CDR1 is SEHNR, CDR2 FQNEAQ (reference sequence). The CDR3 sequence is CASSPRRASTEAFF. The CDR3 DNA reads as TGTGCCAGCAGCCCTCGGAGGGCGTCTACTGAAGCTTTCTTT.

In this sample, this clonotype turned up many times. The chain links TRBV20-1 to TRBJ2-7, with a possible D match to TRBD1 (7 bases). V lost 1 base and J 7 bases, leaving 11 bases between the germline ends. CDR3 size: 12 residues. CDR1 DFQATT and CDR2 SNEGSKA come from the germline V gene (reference sequence). CDR3 in amino acids: CSARAGGREQYF. CDR3 coding DNA: TGCAGTGCTAGAGCAGGGGGGCGAGAGCAGTACTTC.

The sample holds many counts of this clonotype. J is TRBJ2-7 and V is TRBV6-5, with a possible D match to TRBD1 (6 bases). CDR1 and CDR2 (germline): MNHEY, SVGAGI. This CDR3 contains 15 residues. Deletions cut 2 bases from V and 6 bases from J, with 17 bases between. The CDR3 is CASSYQAGVHPEQYF. CDR3 coding DNA: TGTGCCAGCAGTTACCAGGCAGGGGTTCACCCCGAGCAGTACTTC.

The genes are TRBV5-1 and TRBJ1-3; D ambiguous. The germline V gene has CDR1 SGHRS and CDR2 YFSETQ. Deletions cut 3 bases from V and 0 bases from J, with 7 bases between. This CDR3 spans 14 amino acids. The DNA for the CDR3 is TGCGCCAGCAGCTGGGCAGGCTCTGGAAACACCATATATTTT. Its translation is CASSWAGSGNTIYF.

This clonotype was seen a handful of times. The V gene is TRBV6-2 or TRBV6-3, the J gene TRBJ2-3; D call uncertain. Trimming left V 6 bases short and J 2 bases short, with 12 bases between. The CDR3 runs to 14 residues. Germline CDR1 is MNHEY and CDR2 is SVGEGT. Here the CDR3 DNA reads TGTGCCAGCAGCCGAAACAGAATCACAGATACGCAGTATTTT. Its protein is CASSRNRITDTQYF.

V and J are TRBV5-4 and TRBJ1-4; 7 nucleotides line up with TRBD1. Unmatched junction bases numbered 4, after V lost 3 bases and J lost 5 bases. The length of the CDR3 is 14 residues. Looked up from germline, CDR1 is SGHNT and CDR2 is YYREEE (reference sequence). CDR3 in DNA: TGTGCCAGCAGCTCGGGACAGTTAAATGAAAAACTGTTTTTT. It specifies CASSSGQLNEKLFF.

This clonotype appeared a few times. The CDR3 is CASSLSWTEQETQYF. CDR3 in DNA: TGTGCCAGCAGCTTAAGCTGGACAGAACAAGAGACCCAGTACTTC. The chain couples TRBV7-9 to TRBJ2-5; D is possibly TRBD1 (6 bases). Trimming stripped 2 bases from V and 2 bases from J, with 12 bases between. Germline V gene data show CDR1 as SEHNR and CDR2 as FQNEAQ (reference sequence). There are 15 residues in the CDR3.

V gene TRBV29-1 combines with J gene TRBJ2-5, with D tentatively TRBD1 or TRBD2 (5 bases each). The CDR3 sequence is 12 residues long. CDR1 and CDR2 (germline): SQVTM, ANQGSEA. V was shortened by 6 bases and J by 3 bases, with 11 bases between the two germline ends. CDR3 DNA: TGCAGCGTGGGGGAGATTAAAGAGACCCAGTACTTC. Amino acid sequence: CSVGEIKETQYF.

The rearrangement uses TRBV20-1 and TRBJ2-2; D gene ambiguous. V lost 5 bases and J 2 bases, leaving 15 bases between the germline ends. Germline V gene data show CDR1 as DFQATT and CDR2 as SNEGSKA (reference sequence). The CDR3 has 15 residues. The CDR3, as DNA: TGCAGTGCTGCCACCCCGGGCGTTAACACCGGGGAGCTGTTTTTT. It is translated as CSAATPGVNTGELFF.

This chain connects TRBV20-1 to TRBJ2-1; D is unclear. The CDR3 consists of 14 residues. Trimming removed 3 bases at V and 0 bases at J, with 9 bases between. Germline values: CDR1 DFQATT, CDR2 SNEGSKA (reference sequence). The CDR3 reads CSASSLSSYNEQFF. DNA for the CDR3: TGCAGTGCTAGTTCTCTTAGCTCCTACAATGAGCAGTTCTTC.

This clonotype has ten or more counts. The chain uses TRBV4-3 and TRBJ2-2; 7 nucleotides agree with TRBD2. CDR1 LGHNA and CDR2 YSLEER come from the germline V gene. This CDR3 has 16 residues. J lost 7 bases, V lost 0 bases, and 8 bases had no gene match. CDR3 residues: CASSQDPRGDSGELFF. The CDR3 bases are TGCGCCAGCAGCCAAGACCCCCGGGGGGATAGCGGGGAGCTGTTTTTT.

This clonotype was detected ten times or more. The gene calls are TRBV7-2 and TRBJ1-5; 8 bases line up with TRBD1. This CDR3 contains 17 residues. Germline V CDR1 and CDR2: SGHTA, FQGNSA. The V segment lost 5 bases and the J segment 1 base; nucleotides outside the gene matches: 10. CDR3 sequence reads: CASSPNQGAWSNQPQHF. CDR3 nucleotide sequence: TGTGCCAGCAGCCCGAATCAGGGGGCATGGAGCAATCAGCCCCAGCATTTT. Variable domain in full (rest from reference TRBV7-2 and TRBJ1-5): GAGVSQSPSNKVTEKGKDVELRCDPISGHTALYWYRQSLGQGLEFLIYFQGNSAPDKSGLPSDRFSAERTGGSVSTLTIQRTQQEDSAVYLCASSPNQGAWSNQPQHFGDGTRLSIL.

The chain has TRBV18 and TRBJ2-7, with 8 bases fitting TRBD2. The CDR3 has 15 amino acids. V lost 6 bases, J lost 5 bases, and 12 bases stayed unmatched. Germline V gene data show CDR1 as KGHSH and CDR2 as LQKENI. The CDR3 sequence is CASSPVLAGHDEQYF. The CDR3, as DNA: TGTGCCAGCTCCCCCGTATTAGCGGGACACGACGAGCAGTACTTC. The full variable domain, completed using reference TRBV18 and TRBJ2-7, is NAGVMQNPRHLVRRRGQEARLRCSPMKGHSHVYWYRQLPEEGLKFMVYLQKENIIDESGMPKERFSAEFPKEGPSILRIQQVVRGDSAAYFCASSPVLAGHDEQYFGPGTRLTVT.

This clonotype came up many times. The V and J genes are TRBV7-9 and TRBJ2-5, with a weak D call TRBD1 (6 bases). CDR1 and CDR2 from the germline V gene are SEHNR and FQNEAQ (reference sequence). CDR3 length: 14 residues. Deletions cut 5 bases from V and 5 bases from J, with 15 bases between. Here the CDR3 reads CASSPDPRGETQYF. The DNA of the CDR3 is TGTGCCAGCAGCCCCGACCCGAGGGGGGAGACCCAGTACTTC.

A note on this clonotype: Compared with germline, one end of the junction differs, possibly owing to a read error. The rearrangement joins TRBV20-1 to TRBJ2-6, with no clear D. There are 15 residues in the CDR3. Looked up from germline, CDR1 is DFQATT and CDR2 is SNEGSKA (reference sequence). As DNA, the CDR3 is TGCAGAGCTAGGTCCGGCTCCTCTGGGGCCAACGTCCTGACTTTC. It yields the protein CRARSGSSGANVLTF.

The V and J genes are TRBV4-3 and TRBJ2-3; possibly TRBD2 for D (5 bases). Per germline, CDR1 LGHNA and CDR2 YSLEER. Trimming took off 0 bases at V and 0 bases at J, with 13 bases between the two ends. This CDR3 is 17 amino acids long. DNA for the CDR3: TGCGCCAGCAGCCAAGATCGAGGCGGGCCTAGCACAGATACGCAGTATTTT. It codes for CASSQDRGGPSTDTQYF.